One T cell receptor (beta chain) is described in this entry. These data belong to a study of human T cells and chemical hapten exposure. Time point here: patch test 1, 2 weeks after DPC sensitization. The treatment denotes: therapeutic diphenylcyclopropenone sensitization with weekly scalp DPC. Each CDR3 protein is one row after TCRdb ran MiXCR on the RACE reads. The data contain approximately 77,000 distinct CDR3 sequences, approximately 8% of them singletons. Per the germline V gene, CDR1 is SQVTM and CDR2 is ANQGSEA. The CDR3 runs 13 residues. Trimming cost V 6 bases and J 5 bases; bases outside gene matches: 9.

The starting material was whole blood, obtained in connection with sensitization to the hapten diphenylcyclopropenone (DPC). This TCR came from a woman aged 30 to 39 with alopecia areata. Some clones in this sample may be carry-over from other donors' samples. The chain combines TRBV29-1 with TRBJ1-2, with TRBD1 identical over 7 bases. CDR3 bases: TGCAGCGTCCCCGAAGGGGACAGTTATGGCTACACCTTC. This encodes CSVPEGDSYGYTF.